The sequence of this T cell receptor (beta chain) was determined in a study of OX40 agonist ivuxolimab in advanced cancers. Germline lookup yields CDR1 SGHDT and CDR2 YYEEEE. The CDR3 length is 15 residues. Trimming pared 4 bases from V and 7 bases from J, leaving 21 bases between. Sequencing was performed with immunoSEQ multiplex PCR; in TCRdb, only in-frame clones are kept and a portion is missing. Here the sample spans 25,000 to 30,000 clones, 75% to 85% being singletons. This receptor was identified in an adult with an advanced solid tumor such as melanoma, head and neck, liver or kidney cancer. The J gene is TRBJ2-7, the V gene TRBV5-6; D possibly uses TRBD1 or TRBD2 (5 bases each). The sequenced sample was CD4+ or CD8+ T cells sorted from blood, obtained in a trial of the OX40 agonist ivuxolimab. CDR3 nucleotide sequence: TGTGCCAGCAGCCATCCGGGGCTCGAAGTGGGGGAGCAGTACTTC. It is translated as CASSHPGLEVGEQYF. Supplemented by reference TRBV5-6 and TRBJ2-7, the full variable domain reads DAGVTQSPTHLIKTRGQQVTLRCSPKSGHDTVSWYQQALGQGPQFIFQYYEEEERQRGNFPDRFSGHQFPNYSSELNVNALLLGDSALYLCASSHPGLEVGEQYFGPGTRLTVT.